These 19 T cell receptor beta chains share one sample of origin, sequenced in a study of blood T cell repertoires in COVID-19. The method was immunoSEQ multiplex PCR; TCRdb's version includes in-frame clones alone and lacks a portion of them. The sample has about 200,000 clones, roughly 84% seen once. The specimen was PBMCs or T cells enriched from blood (not recorded which). The receptors here all came from a man aged 35 to 55 who had recovered from COVID-19.

The chain uses TRBV3-1 (or the pseudogene TRBV3-2) and TRBJ1-1, with D tentatively TRBD1 (6 bases). V was trimmed by 4 bases and J by 4 bases, leaving 13 bases between them. The germline CDR1 and CDR2 sequences are LGHDT and YNNKEL (reference sequence). This CDR3 spans 14 amino acids. For the CDR3, the DNA is TGTGCCAGCAGCCCCCAGGACAGACTCACTGAAGCTTTCTTT. It encodes CASSPQDRLTEAFF.

A word on this clone: Because the CDR3's place on the DNA is in doubt, the DNA is left out and the CDR3 is given as listed by TCRdb. The chain carries TRBV5-4 and TRBJ2-5; the table gives TRBD2 as D, unverified against the DNA. The V gene's germline CDR1 is SGHNT and CDR2 YYREEE (reference sequence). The CDR3 region is 14 residues in length, termini included. The CDR3 loop is CASALGGFLETQYF.

The gene calls are TRBV28 and TRBJ1-2, with 7 positions matching TRBD1. Losses at the gene ends were 3 bases for V and 5 bases for J; bases not matched to a gene: 3. There are 13 residues in the CDR3. The V gene's germline CDR1 is MDHEN and CDR2 SYDVKM. The CDR3 region is CASSLTGRYGYTF. The CDR3 DNA reads TGTGCCAGCAGTTTGACAGGGCGATATGGCTACACCTTC.

The chain recombines TRBV30 with TRBJ1-1; D is uncertain. This CDR3 region has 15 residues. The germline V gene encodes CDR1 GTSNPN and CDR2 SVGIG (reference sequence). V was pared by 3 bases and J by 1 base, with 15 bases between. Here the CDR3 reads CAWREYVASNTEAFF. CDR3 coding DNA: TGTGCCTGGAGGGAGTACGTAGCTTCGAACACTGAAGCTTTCTTT.

The chain is built from TRBV7-8 and TRBJ1-6; D might be TRBD1 (6 bases). Per germline, CDR1 SGHVS and CDR2 FQNEAQ. The CDR3 totals 15 residues. V lost 3 bases and J 7 bases, leaving 13 bases between the germline ends. CDR3 region: CASSLKDRQNSPLHF. CDR3 in DNA: TGTGCCAGCAGCTTGAAGGACAGACAGAATTCACCCCTCCACTTT.

The chain links TRBV4-3 to TRBJ2-7; maybe TRBD1 (6 bases). V shed 1 base and J shed 0 bases, with 10 bases lying between them. Germline CDR1 reads LGHNA; CDR2 reads YSLEER. CDR3 length: 15 amino acids. CDR3 sequence: CASSQGVGGSYEQYF. DNA of the CDR3: TGCGCCAGCAGCCAAGGGGTAGGGGGCTCCTACGAGCAGTACTTC.

This clone has ten or more counts. The chain employs TRBV6-4 and TRBJ1-1; D remains ambiguous. Looked up from germline, CDR1 is MRHNA and CDR2 is SNTAGT. V dropped 4 bases and J dropped 2 bases, with 8 bases sitting between them. The CDR3 spans 13 residues. CDR3 sequence reads: CASSVSQNTEAFF. The CDR3 DNA is TGTGCCAGCAGTGTTTCACAAAACACTGAAGCTTTCTTT.

The CDR3 protein is CASSGQGYANYGYTF. CDR3 bases: TGTGCCAGCAGCGGGCAGGGTTACGCTAACTATGGCTACACCTTC. V usage is TRBV7-9 and J usage is TRBJ1-2; weak D call: TRBD1 (5 bases). Looked up from germline, CDR1 is SEHNR and CDR2 is FQNEAQ (reference sequence). The CDR3 runs 15 residues. V was clipped by 5 bases and J by 0 bases, with 13 bases between them.

The chain couples TRBV19 to TRBJ2-2, with 11 bases matching TRBD1. V gave up 10 bases and J gave up 2 bases; unmatched junction bases: 6. The CDR3 totals 15 residues. Germline CDR1 is LNHDA and CDR2 is SQIVND (reference sequence). DNA for the CDR3: TGTGCCACCGTGGACAGGGGGCAAAACACCGGGGAGCTGTTTTTT. It is translated as CATVDRGQNTGELFF.

CDR3 sequence reads: CASSFRGVNEQFF. The DNA for the CDR3 is TGTGCCAGCAGTTTTCGGGGAGTGAATGAGCAGTTCTTC. The chain has TRBV12-3 or TRBV12-4 and TRBJ2-1; tentatively, D is TRBD2 (5 bases). V dropped 3 bases and J dropped 7 bases, with 10 bases sitting between them. CDR3 length: 13 residues.

This chain links TRBV29-1 with TRBJ2-1, with D possibly TRBD1 on 6 matching bases. CDR1 SQVTM and CDR2 ANQGSEA come from the germline V gene. This CDR3 has 15 residues. Deletions cut 0 bases from V and 8 bases from J, with 17 bases between. The CDR3 nucleotides read TGCAGCGTTGAAGATCGAGGGGGTATGGTCGATGAGCAGTTCTTC. This encodes CSVEDRGGMVDEQFF.

This clone was observed a few times. The rearrangement joins TRBV2 to TRBJ1-2, with 7 bases identical to TRBD1. In germline, CDR1 is SNHLY, CDR2 FYNNEI. V was pared by 4 bases and J by 8 bases, with 7 bases of the junction left unmatched. This CDR3 spans 13 amino acids. The CDR3 here is CASSVGQVAGYTF. CDR3 bases: TGTGCCAGCAGTGTTGGACAGGTCGCAGGCTACACCTTC.

The chain carries TRBV7-9 and TRBJ1-2; D unclear. CDR1 is SEHNR, CDR2 FQNEAQ, per germline (reference sequence). This CDR3 comprises 16 residues. Trimming left V 6 bases short and J 5 bases short, with 22 bases between. The CDR3 nucleotides read TGTGCCAGCAGTTCCGAGGGAGGTGGCTATGGGTATGGCTACACCTTC. Residues: CASSSEGGGYGYGYTF.

This sequence joins TRBV10-3 and TRBJ2-7; TRBD1 agrees at 9 bases. The CDR3 is made up of 14 amino acids. Germline V CDR1 and CDR2: ENHRY, SYGVKD. J was trimmed by 3 bases and V by 6 bases; bases with no gene match: 6. CDR3 sequence (DNA): TGTGCCATCAGCCCGGGACAGGGACACTACGAGCAGTACTTC. Amino acid sequence: CAISPGQGHYEQYF.

This clone has just a few counts. The chain employs TRBV18 and TRBJ1-1; TRBD1 aligns across 7 bases. Germline V gene lookup returns CDR1 KGHSH and CDR2 LQKENI. V lost 6 bases, J lost 0 bases, and 10 bases stayed unmatched. The CDR3 runs to 16 residues. CDR3 nucleotides: TGTGCCAGCTCTGGGGGACAGACGAGCATGAACACTGAAGCTTTCTTT. This gives the protein CASSGGQTSMNTEAFF.

In DNA, the CDR3 is TGTGCCAGCTCCAGAAGTTTCGGGGGGCGGACTGAAGCTTTCTTT. Protein: CASSRSFGGRTEAFF. V and J are TRBV9 and TRBJ1-1; maybe TRBD1 (6 bases). The CDR3 spans 15 residues. V lost 7 bases, J lost 5 bases, and 21 bases lay in between. Germline V lookup: CDR1 SGDLS, CDR2 YYNGEE.

The chain recombines TRBV10-3 with TRBJ1-1; tentatively, D is TRBD1 (6 bases). Germline V lookup: CDR1 ENHRY, CDR2 SYGVKD. Trimming stripped 10 bases from V and 2 bases from J, with 17 bases between. The CDR3 has 14 amino acids. The chain's CDR3 is CATSTQGSNTEAFF. The CDR3, as DNA: TGTGCCACCTCCACACAGGGATCAAACACTGAAGCTTTCTTT.

This chain links TRBV30 with TRBJ2-1; tentative D call: TRBD2 (6 bases). Germline V gene data show CDR1 as GTSNPN and CDR2 as SVGIG (reference sequence). V was trimmed by 2 bases and J by 0 bases, leaving 8 bases between them. CDR3 length: 14 amino acids. CDR3: CAWSYGGSYNEQFF. CDR3 sequence (DNA): TGTGCCTGGAGTTACGGGGGCTCCTACAATGAGCAGTTCTTC.

The chain combines TRBV18 with TRBJ1-2; 9 positions agree with TRBD1. The germline V gene has CDR1 KGHSH and CDR2 LQKENI. This CDR3 region has 14 residues. V shed 3 bases, J shed 4 bases, and the junction held 3 bases outside the gene matches. This CDR3 reads CASSPGQGTYGYTF. In DNA form, the CDR3 reads TGTGCCAGCTCACCGGGACAGGGAACCTATGGCTACACCTTC.